Each of the 13 T cell receptor beta chains below was sequenced from the same sample in a study of early T cells in non-severe SARS-CoV-2 infection. TCRdb reanalysed the 5' RACE reads using MiXCR and keeps one entry per CDR3 protein. The repertoire includes 85,000 to 95,000 distinct CDR3 sequences, approximately 15% of them detected once, and around 4.9% sits in the top ten. Source: whole blood, taken at baseline. The origin of the receptors is an adult who was a healthcare worker with PCR-confirmed SARS-CoV-2 infection or an uninfected control (not recorded which).

This clonotype was counted between two and nine times. V gene TRBV6-5 combines with J gene TRBJ2-1; no reliable D call. The CDR3 sequence is 13 residues long. V gave up 2 bases and J gave up 7 bases, with 9 bases separating them. Germline V gives CDR1 MNHEY, CDR2 SVGAGI. The CDR3 region has the DNA TGTGCCAGCAGTTACGGCTCTGGGAATGAGCAGTTCTTC. Encoded protein: CASSYGSGNEQFF.

This sequence joins TRBV5-5 and TRBJ2-7, with D uncertain. There are 14 residues in the CDR3. V was shortened by 0 bases and J by 0 bases, with 7 bases between the two germline ends. Germline assignment: CDR1 SGHKS and CDR2 YYEKEE (reference sequence). The CDR3: CASSLAPDSYEQYF. CDR3 nucleotide sequence: TGTGCCAGCAGCTTGGCCCCAGACTCCTACGAGCAGTACTTC.

This clonotype was seen a few times. The chain recombines TRBV6-6 with TRBJ2-5; 9 bases map to TRBD1. The length of the CDR3 is 17 residues. CDR1 is MNHNY, CDR2 SVGAGI, per germline (reference sequence). V was pared by 4 bases and J by 4 bases, with 13 bases of the junction left unmatched. This chain's CDR3 is CASSSLSGTGTPETQYF. CDR3 nucleotide sequence: TGTGCCAGCAGTTCTCTGTCCGGGACAGGGACTCCAGAGACCCAGTACTTC.

The gene calls are TRBV7-9 and TRBJ2-1; D possibly corresponds to TRBD2 (6 bases). The CDR3 runs to 12 residues. Germline lookup yields CDR1 SEHNR and CDR2 FQNEAQ (reference sequence). Trimming removed 7 bases from V and 14 bases from J, with 18 bases in between. CDR3 residues: CASTLGAGEEFF. For the CDR3, the DNA is TGTGCCAGCACTCTGGGAGCGGGCGAGGAGTTCTTC.

This chain joins TRBV7-9 and TRBJ2-5; D may be TRBD1 (5 bases). V was pared by 1 base and J by 3 bases, with 21 bases between. The CDR3 is 18 residues long. Germline loops: CDR1 SEHNR, CDR2 FQNEAQ (reference sequence). CDR3 coding DNA: TGTGCCAGCAGCTTAGTCTACAGGCCCATGGACCCCGAAGAGACCCAGTACTTC. Translating it yields CASSLVYRPMDPEETQYF.

This clonotype came up a few times. The V and J genes are TRBV2 and TRBJ2-7; TRBD2 matches 9 bases. The CDR3 is 14 residues long. The ends lost 7 bases at V and 2 bases at J; junction bases unmatched: 6. Germline V CDR1 and CDR2: SNHLY, FYNNEI. The CDR3 bases are TGTGCCAGCACCAAACTAGCGGGCCCCTACGAGCAGTACTTC. Protein: CASTKLAGPYEQYF.

In its sample, this clonotype is medium-sized. V is TRBV7-9 and J is TRBJ1-6; weak D call: TRBD1 (5 bases). The CDR3 spans 14 residues. Germline CDR1 and CDR2: SEHNR and FQNEAQ (reference sequence). V was shortened by 1 base and J by 7 bases, with 8 bases between the two germline ends. As DNA, the CDR3 is TGTGCCAGCAGCTTAGAGGGGCCCAATTCACCCCTCCACTTT. Its protein product is CASSLEGPNSPLHF.

The chain combines TRBV10-3 with TRBJ1-6; no definite D call. The germline V gene has CDR1 ENHRY and CDR2 SYGVKD. CDR3 size: 13 residues. Trimming took off 6 bases at V and 5 bases at J, with 8 bases between the two ends. The CDR3 region is CAIRVADNSPLHF. In DNA form, the CDR3 reads TGTGCCATCAGGGTAGCCGATAATTCACCCCTCCACTTT.

This clonotype was seen repeatedly, ten times or more. The rearrangement joins TRBV19 to TRBJ2-6; D possibly corresponds to TRBD1 (6 bases). CDR1 and CDR2 from the germline V gene are LNHDA and SQIVND (reference sequence). Trimming removed 4 bases at V and 2 bases at J, with 9 bases between. The CDR3 is 15 residues long. Here the CDR3 DNA reads TGTGCCAGTAGTACCTCAGGGGCTGGGGCCAACGTCCTGACTTTC. Its protein product is CASSTSGAGANVLTF.

This clonotype has more than one count but fewer than ten. The CDR3 DNA reads as TGTGCCAGCAGTTCACGGCCCCAGCATTTT. Protein sequence: CASSSRPQHF. J is TRBJ1-5 and V is TRBV7-9; D gene uncertain. From germline, CDR1 is SEHNR and CDR2 FQNEAQ (reference sequence). The germline V and J ends were trimmed by 6 bases and 9 bases, with 6 bases remaining between them. This CDR3 comprises 10 residues.

The chain couples TRBV28 to TRBJ1-5; D may be TRBD1 (6 bases). Per the germline V gene, CDR1 is MDHEN and CDR2 is SYDVKM. This CDR3 spans 14 amino acids. Trimming stripped 3 bases from V and 7 bases from J, with 13 bases between. The CDR3: CASSLYQGTQPQHF. CDR3 sequence (DNA): TGTGCCAGCAGTTTGTATCAGGGGACGCAGCCCCAGCATTTT.

This clonotype was seen more than once but under ten times. The genes are TRBV20-1 and TRBJ2-3; TRBD2 aligns across 12 bases. The germline CDR1 and CDR2 sequences are DFQATT and SNEGSKA (reference sequence). The CDR3 runs 16 residues. The V gene end was trimmed by 3 bases and the J gene end by 6 bases; junction bases not matched to a gene: 10. CDR3 sequence reads: CSARFTSGRPGDTQYF. As DNA, the CDR3 is TGCAGTGCTAGGTTCACTAGCGGGAGGCCTGGGGATACGCAGTATTTT.

This clonotype occurred many times. The chain joins TRBV6-6 to TRBJ2-3, with 7 nucleotides matching TRBD2. CDR1 and CDR2 from the germline V gene are MNHNY and SVGAGI (reference sequence). The CDR3 has 13 amino acids. V gave up 7 bases and J gave up 5 bases; unmatched junction bases: 6. The CDR3, as DNA: TGTGCCAGCAAGGCAAGCGGGAAAGATACGCAGTATTTT. Translation: CASKASGKDTQYF.